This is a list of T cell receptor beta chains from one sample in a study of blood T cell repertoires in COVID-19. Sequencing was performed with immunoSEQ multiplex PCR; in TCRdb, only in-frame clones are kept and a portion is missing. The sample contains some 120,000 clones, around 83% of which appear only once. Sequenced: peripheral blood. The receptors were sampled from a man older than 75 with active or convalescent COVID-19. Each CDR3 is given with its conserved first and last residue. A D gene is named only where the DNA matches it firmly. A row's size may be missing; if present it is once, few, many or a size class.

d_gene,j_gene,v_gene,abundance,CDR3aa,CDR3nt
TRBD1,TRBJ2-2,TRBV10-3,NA,CAIRGDRGSDAGELFF,TGTGCCATCAGGGGGGACAGGGGGTCTGACGCCGGGGAGCTGTTTTTT
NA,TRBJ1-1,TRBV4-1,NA,CASSQVGMNTEAFF,TGCGCCAGCAGCCAAGTCGGGATGAACACTGAAGCTTTCTTT
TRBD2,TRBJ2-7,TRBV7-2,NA,CASSFGTTTYEQYF,TGTGCCAGCAGCTTCGGGACTACCACTTACGAGCAGTACTTC
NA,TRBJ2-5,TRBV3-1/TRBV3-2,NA,CASSRLQGETQYF,TGTGCCAGCAGCCGCCTCCAGGGGGAGACCCAGTACTTC
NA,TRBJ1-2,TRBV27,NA,CASSLYGEGGYTF,TGTGCCAGCAGTTTATACGGGGAAGGTGGCTACACCTTC
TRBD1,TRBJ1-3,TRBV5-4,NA,CASSEGTRQGGNTIYF,TGTGCCAGCAGCGAGGGGACGCGACAGGGAGGAAACACCATATATTTT
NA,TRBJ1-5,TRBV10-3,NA,CAISDRGEQPQHF,TGTGCCATCAGTGACCGGGGTGAACAGCCCCAGCATTTT
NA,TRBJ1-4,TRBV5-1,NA,CASSPEWANEKLFF,TGCGCCAGCAGCCCCGAGTGGGCAAATGAAAAACTGTTTTTT
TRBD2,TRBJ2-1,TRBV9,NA,CASSVQLGTSGHNEQFF,TGTGCCAGCAGCGTACAACTCGGGACTAGCGGTCACAATGAGCAGTTCTTC
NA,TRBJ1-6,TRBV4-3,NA,CASSQEPAESSPLHF,TGCGCCAGCAGCCAAGAGCCGGCGGAATCTTCACCCCTCCACTTT
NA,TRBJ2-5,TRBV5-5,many,CASSLGQGLVETQYF,TGTGCCAGCAGCTTGGGACAGGGACTTGTTGAGACCCAGTACTTC
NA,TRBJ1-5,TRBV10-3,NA,CAISDPDQPQHF,TGTGCCATCAGTGACCCTGATCAGCCCCAGCATTTT
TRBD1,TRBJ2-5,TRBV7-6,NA,CASSEAIRGRGETQYF,TGTGCCAGCAGCGAAGCTATCAGGGGGCGCGGGGAGACCCAGTACTTC
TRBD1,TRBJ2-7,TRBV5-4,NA,CASSSSTGSYEQYF,TGTGCCAGCAGCTCCTCGACAGGGAGCTACGAGCAGTACTTC
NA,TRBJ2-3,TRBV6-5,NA,CASTDYLTDTQYF,TGTGCCAGTACGGACTACCTCACAGATACGCAGTATTTT
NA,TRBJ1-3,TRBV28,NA,CASSLWGAGNTIYF,TGTGCCAGCAGTTTATGGGGAGCTGGAAACACCATATATTTT